The 2 T cell receptor beta chains given below trace back to one sample, sequenced in a study of CXCR3-negative and CXCR3-positive naive CD8 T cells. The study's findings and limits: Greater hydrophobicity was found in TRB CDR3s of CXCR3-positive naive cells than of CXCR3-negative naive cells.

UMI-labeled 5' RACE TRB cDNA libraries were prepared from the cells. For each CDR3 protein, TCRdb gives one entry from its re-call of the 5' RACE reads, without DNA. The sample totals about 150,000 distinct CDR3 sequences; its top ten clones hold less than 0.55%. These receptors are not linked to any known antigen. The specimen sequenced was naive CXCR3+ CD8+ T cells from blood. Subset specified: CD45RO-CCR7+CD27+CD95- naive CD8+ T cells expressing CXCR3 (TNR3+). These receptors were collected from a human donor in good health. Some clones in this sample may be carry-over from other donors' samples.

V gene TRBV25-1 combines with J gene TRBJ1-1; lacking DNA, the TRBD1 call made by TCRdb goes unchecked. This CDR3 is 15 amino acids long. CDR1 and CDR2 from the germline V gene are MGHDK and SYGVNS. CDR3 in amino acids: CASSHPGQGGSGALF.

J is TRBJ2-2 and V is TRBV6-5; TCRdb designates TRBD1, a call that cannot be tested without DNA. Germline-derived CDR1 and CDR2 are MNHEY and SVGAGI. The CDR3 is 13 amino acids. CDR3 sequence reads: CASIGQLKGELFF.